This T cell receptor beta chain was recovered during a study of shared clonotypes between healthy human individuals. About the research overall: Per-donor plates numbered three CD4 naive, three CD4 memory, two CD8 naive and one CD8 memory. The study's findings and limits: Rarefaction showed that sequencing of sorted subsets was incomplete (despite large depth).

Positively selected for CCR7, the CD45RO-negative cells used as naive CD8 cells excluded terminally differentiated effector memory CD45RA+ cells. CDR1 and CDR2 (germline): SGDLS, YYNGEE. The CDR3 has 17 amino acids. J lost 4 bases, V lost 3 bases, and 10 bases had no gene match. Measured with immunoSEQ multiplex PCR; TCRdb has only the in-frame clones, and not every one. The sample contains around 2,100,000 clones, about 95% of which appear only once. As regards this clone: Its antigen remains unidentified.

Sequenced material: naive CD8+ T cells sorted from blood. The rearrangement uses TRBV9 and TRBJ2-1, with 10 bases identical to TRBD2. The clonotype originates from a man aged 18-30 years in good health. The CDR3 spells CASSDVVQAGGYNEQFF. Written as DNA, the CDR3 is TGTGCCAGCAGCGACGTCGTTCAAGCGGGAGGGTACAATGAGCAGTTCTTC.